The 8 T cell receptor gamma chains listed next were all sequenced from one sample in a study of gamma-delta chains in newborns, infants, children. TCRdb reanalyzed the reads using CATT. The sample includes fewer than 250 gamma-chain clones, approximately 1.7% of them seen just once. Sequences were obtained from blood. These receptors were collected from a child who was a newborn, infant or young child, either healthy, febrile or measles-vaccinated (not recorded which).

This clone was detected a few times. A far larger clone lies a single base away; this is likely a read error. As DNA, the CDR3 is TGTGCCTTGTGGGTCGCAGGCCAGCAAGAGTTGGGCAAAAAAATCAAGGTATTT. Its translation: CALWVAGQQELGKKIKVF. The chain has TRGV9 and TRGJP. V was pared by 5 bases and J by 3 bases, with 10 bases of the junction left unmatched. The CDR3 has 18 amino acids. CDR1 is GITISATS, CDR2 ISYDGTV, per germline (reference sequence).

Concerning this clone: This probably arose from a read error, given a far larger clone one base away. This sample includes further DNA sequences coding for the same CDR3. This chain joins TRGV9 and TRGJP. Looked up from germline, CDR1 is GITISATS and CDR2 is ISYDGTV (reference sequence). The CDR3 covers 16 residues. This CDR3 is CALWDHQELGKKIKVF. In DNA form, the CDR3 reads TGTGCCTTGTGGGACCATCAAGAGTTGGGCAAAAAAATCAAGGTATTC.

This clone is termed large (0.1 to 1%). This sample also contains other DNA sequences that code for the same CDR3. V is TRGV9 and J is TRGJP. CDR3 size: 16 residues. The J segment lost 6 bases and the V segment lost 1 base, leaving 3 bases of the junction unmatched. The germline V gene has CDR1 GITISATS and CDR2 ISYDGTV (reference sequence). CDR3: CALWEVRELGKKIKVF. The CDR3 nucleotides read TGTGCCTTGTGGGAGGTACGAGAGTTGGGCAAAAAAATCAAGGTATTT.

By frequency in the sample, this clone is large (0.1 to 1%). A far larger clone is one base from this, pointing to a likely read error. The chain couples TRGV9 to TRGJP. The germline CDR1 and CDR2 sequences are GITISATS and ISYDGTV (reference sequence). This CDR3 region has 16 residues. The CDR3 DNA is TGTGCCTTGTGGGAGGTGCAAGAGTCGGGCAAAAAAATCAAGGTATTT. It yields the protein CALWEVQESGKKIKVF.

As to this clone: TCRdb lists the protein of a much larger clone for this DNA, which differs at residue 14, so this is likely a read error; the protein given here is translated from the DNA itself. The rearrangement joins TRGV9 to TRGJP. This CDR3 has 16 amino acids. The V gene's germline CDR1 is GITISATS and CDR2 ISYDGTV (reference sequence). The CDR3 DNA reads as TGTGCCTTGTGGGAGGTACGAGAGTTGGGCAAAAAAATCGAGGTATTT. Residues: CALWEVRELGKKIEVF.

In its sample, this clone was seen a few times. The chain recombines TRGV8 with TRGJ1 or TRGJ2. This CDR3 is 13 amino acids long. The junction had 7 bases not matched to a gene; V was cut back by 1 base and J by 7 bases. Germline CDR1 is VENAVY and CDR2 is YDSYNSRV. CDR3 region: CATWDRLQYKKLF. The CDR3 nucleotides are TGTGCCACCTGGGATAGACTTCAGTATAAGAAACTCTTT.

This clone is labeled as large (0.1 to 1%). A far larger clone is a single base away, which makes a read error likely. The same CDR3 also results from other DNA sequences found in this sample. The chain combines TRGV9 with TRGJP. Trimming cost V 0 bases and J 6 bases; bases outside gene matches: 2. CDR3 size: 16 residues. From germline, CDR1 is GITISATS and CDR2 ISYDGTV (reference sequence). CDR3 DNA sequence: TGTGCCTTGTGGGAGGTGCGAGAGTTGGGCAAAAAAATCAAGGTATTT. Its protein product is CALWEVRELGKKIKVF.

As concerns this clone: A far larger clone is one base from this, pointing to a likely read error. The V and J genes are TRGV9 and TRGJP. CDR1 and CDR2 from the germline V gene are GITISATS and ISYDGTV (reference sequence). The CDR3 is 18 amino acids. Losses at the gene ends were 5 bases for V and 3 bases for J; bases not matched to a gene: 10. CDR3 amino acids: CALWAASQQELGKKIKVF. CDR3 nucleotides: TGTGCCTTGTGGGCCGCAAGCCAGCAAGAGTTGGGCAAAAAAATCAAGGTATTT.